The 4 T cell receptor beta chains below all came from one sample that was sequenced in a study of T cells in Graves' hyperthyroidism and ophthalmopathy. RNA transcripts gave rise to amplified TCR beta CDR3 regions. During a first-round RT-PCR of the TCR CDR3, the HTBI primer set was used. TCRdb itself ran the multiplex PCR reads through MiXCR, one entry per CDR3 protein. The sample consists of fewer than 750,000 distinct CDR3 sequences, roughly 14% of them appearing once. The sequencing sample was made of blood. The receptors stem from a woman aged 35 to 49 with Graves' ophthalmopathy.

This clonotype has ten or more counts. The chain employs TRBV20-1 and TRBJ1-1; TRBD1 matches at 9 bases. CDR3 length: 15 residues. V shed 3 bases and J 5 bases; nucleotides not matched to a gene: 10. In germline, CDR1 is DFQATT, CDR2 SNEGSKA (reference sequence). The CDR3 region is CSASAQGALRTEAFF. CDR3 coding DNA: TGCAGTGCTAGCGCACAGGGGGCGCTTCGGACTGAAGCTTTCTTT.

This clonotype has ten or more counts. An end of the junction does not agree with germline; a read error may underlie this. V and J are TRBV28 and TRBJ2-7; 8 bases align to TRBD1. This CDR3 comprises 14 residues. Germline values: CDR1 MDHEN, CDR2 SYDVKM. In DNA, the CDR3 is TGCGCCACCTTAGGACAGGGCTCAACTTACGAGCAGTACTTC. Translation gives CATLGQGSTYEQYF.

This clonotype was seen many times. The rearrangement links TRBV11-2 to TRBJ2-7; no firm D call. The ends were cut back, 1 base at V and 10 bases at J, with 14 bases in the middle. From germline, CDR1 is SGHAT and CDR2 FQNNGV. The CDR3 runs 13 residues. CDR3 sequence: CASSLGMEEVQYF. In DNA form, the CDR3 reads TGTGCCAGCAGCTTAGGTATGGAAGAAGTACAGTACTTC.

This clonotype has more than one count but fewer than ten. The chain recombines TRBV20-1 with TRBJ1-6, with D maybe TRBD1 (5 bases). CDR3 length equals 14 residues. Germline CDR1 and CDR2: DFQATT and SNEGSKA (reference sequence). The V and J ends lost 3 bases and 6 bases respectively, with 12 bases between them. The CDR3 DNA is TGCAGTGCTAGGAACAGGACGAGTAATTCACCCCTCCACTTT. Translating it yields CSARNRTSNSPLHF.